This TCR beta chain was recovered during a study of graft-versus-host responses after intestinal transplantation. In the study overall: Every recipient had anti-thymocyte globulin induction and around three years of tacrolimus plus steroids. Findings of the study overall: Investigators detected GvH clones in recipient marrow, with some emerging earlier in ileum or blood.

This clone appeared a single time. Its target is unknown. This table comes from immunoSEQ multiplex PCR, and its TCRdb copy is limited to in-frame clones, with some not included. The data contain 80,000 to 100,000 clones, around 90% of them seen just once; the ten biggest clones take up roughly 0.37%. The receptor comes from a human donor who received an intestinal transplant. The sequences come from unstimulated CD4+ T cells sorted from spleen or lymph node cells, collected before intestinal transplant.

The CDR3 loop reads CASSLSRNTEAFF. The CDR3 bases are TGTGCCAGCAGCTTGAGCCGAAACACTGAAGCTTTCTTT. This chain joins TRBV5-4 and TRBJ1-1; D remains ambiguous. Germline values: CDR1 SGHNT, CDR2 YYREEE (reference sequence). The CDR3 extends over 13 amino acids. The V and J ends lost 1 base and 2 bases respectively, with 6 bases between them.